These 19 T cell receptor beta chains share one sample of origin, sequenced in a study of cytomegalovirus exposure and HLA in healthy donors. The PCR employed 60 Vbeta primers together with 13 Jbeta primers. Sequencing used immunoSEQ multiplex PCR; TCRdb keeps in-frame clones, though not all of them. Among about 92,000 clones, 65% to 85% were seen once, and the ten largest hold roughly 1.1%. Input material: PBMCs. The receptor set was obtained from a girl aged 2 to 10 in good health and CMV-seropositive.

J is TRBJ1-2 and V is TRBV27; D is possibly TRBD1 (5 bases). The CDR3 extends over 13 amino acids. V dropped 5 bases and J dropped 4 bases, with 11 bases sitting between them. The germline gives CDR1 MNHEY, CDR2 SMNVEV (reference sequence). The CDR3 sequence: CASSQAGSYGYTF. The CDR3 coding sequence is TGTGCCAGCAGTCAGGCAGGGTCCTATGGCTACACCTTC.

This clone was recorded once. The chain is built from TRBV14 and TRBJ1-3; D unclear. This CDR3 is built from 11 residues. Germline loops: CDR1 SGHDN, CDR2 FVKESK. V was pared by 1 base and J by 12 bases, with 7 bases between. CDR3 amino acids: CASSQGSGIYF. In DNA, the CDR3 is TGTGCCAGCAGCCAAGGATCGGGCATATATTTT.

V usage is TRBV18 and J usage is TRBJ2-7; maybe TRBD2 (6 bases). This CDR3 comprises 18 residues. V was clipped by 6 bases and J by 2 bases, with 26 bases between them. CDR1 KGHSH and CDR2 LQKENI come from the germline V gene. The CDR3 sequence is CASSTGSVGGSWTYEQYF. CDR3 DNA: TGTGCCAGCTCGACTGGATCTGTGGGGGGAAGTTGGACCTACGAGCAGTACTTC.

The genes are TRBV6-5 and TRBJ2-7, with D possibly being TRBD1 (6 bases). Germline CDR1 MNHEY, CDR2 SVGAGI. V was cut by 0 bases and J by 4 bases, with 7 bases left in between. The CDR3 has 13 amino acids. The CDR3 DNA reads TGTGCCAGCAGTTACTCGACAGGTTACGAGCAGTACTTC. It yields the protein CASSYSTGYEQYF.

This clone appeared a few times. The chain employs TRBV6-6 and TRBJ1-5, with 7 bases that match TRBD1. V was pared by 6 bases and J by 1 base, with 6 bases of the junction left unmatched. CDR3 size: 15 residues. Germline V gene lookup returns CDR1 MNHNY and CDR2 SVGAGI (reference sequence). The CDR3 DNA is TGTGCCAGCAGGTCAGGGGGGAACAGCAATCAGCCCCAGCATTTT. This gives the protein CASRSGGNSNQPQHF.

The gene calls are TRBV29-1 and TRBJ1-2; no clear D. Trimming shortened V by 7 bases and J by 8 bases, and 14 bases separated the two germline ends. Looked up from germline, CDR1 is SQVTM and CDR2 is ANQGSEA. This CDR3 has 11 amino acids. CDR3 residues: CSAPSRPGYTF. The DNA of the CDR3 is TGCAGCGCCCCGAGCCGTCCAGGCTACACCTTC.

The V and J genes are TRBV5-1 and TRBJ2-1; tentatively, D is TRBD2 (5 bases). The CDR3 sequence is 16 residues long. V lost 3 bases and J 4 bases, leaving 17 bases between the germline ends. CDR1 and CDR2 from the germline V gene are SGHRS and YFSETQ. CDR3 sequence: CASSSPLGSVYNEQFF. CDR3 sequence (DNA): TGCGCCAGCAGCTCGCCTTTGGGTAGCGTTTACAATGAGCAGTTCTTC.

The chain has TRBV4-3 and TRBJ2-1, with D possibly TRBD2 on 5 matching bases. The CDR3 is 16 amino acids. Trimming cost V 1 base and J 0 bases, with 10 bases left between them. Germline CDR1 LGHNA, CDR2 YSLEER. The CDR3 DNA is TGCGCCAGCAGCCAAGTCCCAAGCGGCTCCTACAATGAGCAGTTCTTC. Protein product: CASSQVPSGSYNEQFF.

This clone has just one count. The genes are TRBV10-3 and TRBJ2-3, with 12 bases identical to TRBD2. The germline V gene encodes CDR1 ENHRY and CDR2 SYGVKD. The CDR3 sequence is 17 residues long. Losses at the gene ends were 0 bases for V and 2 bases for J; bases not matched to a gene: 3. The CDR3 bases are TGTGCCATCAGTGAGTCGCCTAGCGGGAGGGACACAGATACGCAGTATTTT. Amino acid sequence: CAISESPSGRDTDTQYF.

This chain connects TRBV19 to TRBJ1-1; the D gene is possibly TRBD1 (5 bases). CDR1 is LNHDA, CDR2 SQIVND, per germline (reference sequence). The V end lost 6 bases, the J end lost 1 base, and 9 bases lay between the germline ends. The CDR3 is 13 residues long. CDR3 residues: CASSSGQNTEAFF. CDR3 DNA sequence: TGTGCCAGTAGCTCCGGACAGAACACTGAAGCTTTCTTT.

This sequence joins TRBV19 and TRBJ2-7; the match to TRBD1 covers 10 bases. The CDR3 length is 15 residues. J was trimmed by 1 base and V by 3 bases; bases with no gene match: 3. Germline CDR1 and CDR2: LNHDA and SQIVND (reference sequence). The CDR3 coding sequence is TGTGCCAGTAGTATGGGGACAGGGGATTCCTACGAGCAGTACTTC. Translating gives CASSMGTGDSYEQYF.

This chain uses TRBV9 with TRBJ1-2; tentative D call: TRBD1 (5 bases). This CDR3 is built from 12 residues. From germline, CDR1 is SGDLS and CDR2 YYNGEE. V was pared by 3 bases and J by 3 bases, with 6 bases between. Here the CDR3 reads CASSGGDYGYTF. In nucleotides, the CDR3 is TGTGCCAGCAGCGGGGGGGACTATGGCTACACCTTC. The full variable domain, completed using reference TRBV9 and TRBJ1-2, is DSGVTQTPKHLITATGQRVTLRCSPRSGDLSVYWYQQSLDQGLQFLIQYYNGEERAKGNILERFSAQQFPDLHSELNLSSLELGDSALYFCASSGGDYGYTFGSGTRLTVV.

J is TRBJ2-2 and V is TRBV5-1; the match to TRBD2 covers 12 bases. The ends lost 3 bases at V and 6 bases at J; junction bases unmatched: 3. The CDR3 loop spans 15 amino acids. Per the germline V gene, CDR1 is SGHRS and CDR2 is YFSETQ. CDR3 DNA: TGCGCCAGCAGCTCCGGACTAGCGGGGTCCGGGGAGCTGTTTTTT. Translated, it gives CASSSGLAGSGELFF.

The J gene is TRBJ2-5, the V gene TRBV28; D not certain. Germline V gene sequence: CDR1 MDHEN, CDR2 SYDVKM. V was cut by 2 bases and J by 5 bases, with 9 bases left in between. This CDR3 has 13 residues. This CDR3 is CASSLLPRETQYF. DNA of the CDR3: TGTGCCAGCAGTTTACTTCCCCGGGAGACCCAGTACTTC.

V gene TRBV9 combines with J gene TRBJ2-5; TRBD1 agrees at 8 bases. Trimming cost V 0 bases and J 5 bases; bases outside gene matches: 3. CDR3 length: 14 amino acids. CDR1 and CDR2 (germline): SGDLS, YYNGEE. CDR3 sequence reads: CASSVAGGWETQYF. The CDR3 DNA reads as TGTGCCAGCAGCGTAGCAGGGGGCTGGGAGACCCAGTACTTC. The entire variable domain, with the rest obtained from reference TRBV9 and TRBJ2-5, is as follows: DSGVTQTPKHLITATGQRVTLRCSPRSGDLSVYWYQQSLDQGLQFLIQYYNGEERAKGNILERFSAQQFPDLHSELNLSSLELGDSALYFCASSVAGGWETQYFGPGTRLLVL.

The chain joins TRBV19 to TRBJ2-5, with TRBD2 matching 7 bases. V gave up 4 bases and J gave up 5 bases; unmatched junction bases: 10. Germline V gene lookup returns CDR1 LNHDA and CDR2 SQIVND (reference sequence). There are 15 residues in the CDR3. The CDR3: CASSTEGRAGETQYF. In DNA form, the CDR3 reads TGTGCCAGTAGTACCGAGGGGAGGGCCGGGGAGACCCAGTACTTC. Full variable domain (missing parts from reference TRBV19 and TRBJ2-5): DGGITQSPKYLFRKEGQNVTLSCEQNLNHDAMYWYRQDPGQGLRLIYYSQIVNDFQKGDIAEGYSVSREKKESFPLTVTSAQKNPTAFYLCASSTEGRAGETQYFGPGTRLLVL.

The CDR3 region is CASGRTLTEAFF. Written as DNA, the CDR3 is TGTGCCAGCGGGAGGACTCTCACTGAAGCTTTCTTT. The chain combines TRBV27 with TRBJ1-1; D gene unclear. This CDR3 spans 12 amino acids. V shed 8 bases and J shed 4 bases, with 11 bases lying between them. Germline CDR1 MNHEY, CDR2 SMNVEV (reference sequence).

The chain combines TRBV29-1 with TRBJ1-2; possibly TRBD1 for D (6 bases). This CDR3 has 12 amino acids. CDR1 and CDR2 from the germline V gene are SQVTM and ANQGSEA. The V end lost 6 bases, the J end lost 7 bases, and 15 bases lay between the germline ends. In DNA form, the CDR3 reads TGCAGCGTGAGGGGGGGGGCGTCTGGCTACACCTTC. Its translation is CSVRGGASGYTF.

The chain has TRBV28 and TRBJ1-2; TRBD1 matches at 11 bases. This CDR3 region has 14 residues. The V and J ends lost 5 bases and 8 bases, in that order; junction bases with no gene match: 7. Germline V gene sequence: CDR1 MDHEN, CDR2 SYDVKM. CDR3 coding DNA: TGTGCCAGCAGTCGGACAGGGGGCCTTGGAGGCTACACCTTC. Protein: CASSRTGGLGGYTF.